One sample yielded the 10 T cell receptor beta chains listed below, sequenced in a study of blood T cell repertoires in COVID-19 (TCRdb year 2020). Receptor libraries were prepared by the immunoSEQ multiplex PCR assay. The table was pulled from immuneACCESS by TCRdb, which kept in-frame rearrangements only. Such tables lose some clones; where checked, under half of the loss comes from unresolved V genes, and the rest has no known cause. Across this sample there are approximately 500,000 clones, with roughly 90% seen only once. The ten largest clonotypes hold about 1.7% of the sample. Input material: PBMCs or T cells enriched from blood (not recorded which). The receptors come from a woman aged 35 to 49 who had recovered from COVID-19.

CDR3 sequence reads: CASHQGSYEQYF. The CDR3 DNA reads as TGCGCCAGCCACCAGGGCTCCTACGAGCAGTACTTC. V gene TRBV5-1 combines with J gene TRBJ2-7, with D tentatively TRBD1 (5 bases). Trimming removed 7 bases from V and 0 bases from J, with 8 bases in between. Per the germline V gene, CDR1 is SGHRS and CDR2 is YFSETQ. The length of the CDR3 is 12 residues.

This clone was picked up one time. The chain joins TRBV4-3 to TRBJ1-2; TRBD1 might be the D (6 bases). Trimming took 4 bases from V and 5 from J, leaving 14 bases between them. Germline V gene data show CDR1 as LGHNA and CDR2 as YSLEER. CDR3 length: 14 amino acids. DNA for the CDR3: TGCGCCAGCAGCCTCCCAGGGGAGGGGTATGGCTACACCTTC. It yields the protein CASSLPGEGYGYTF.

A note on this clone: An end of the junction differs from the germline gene, which may be a read error. This sequence joins TRBV4-3 and TRBJ1-2, with 8 bases fitting TRBD1. This CDR3 spans 16 amino acids. Germline V lookup: CDR1 LGHNA, CDR2 YSLEER. CDR3 sequence (DNA): TGCGCCAGCAGCCAAGATCGACGGCAGGGGGCATATGTCTACACCTTC. Its protein is CASSQDRRQGAYVYTF.

The chain recombines TRBV5-1 with TRBJ1-2, with D perhaps TRBD1 (5 bases). CDR1 and CDR2 (germline): SGHRS, YFSETQ. This CDR3 has 16 residues. The V gene lost 4 bases and the J gene lost 4 bases, with 20 bases spanning the gap. The CDR3: CASSIGASGGSYGYTF. DNA of the CDR3: TGCGCCAGCAGCATAGGCGCAAGTGGGGGGTCCTATGGCTACACCTTC.

A few counts support this clone. This chain connects TRBV6-1 to TRBJ2-1; possibly TRBD2 for D (6 bases). CDR3 length: 14 residues. Deletions cut 2 bases from V and 11 bases from J, with 16 bases between. Germline lookup yields CDR1 MNHNS and CDR2 SASEGT. CDR3 in DNA: TGTGCCAGCAGTGAATTAGATAGTGGGACTCAGCAGTTCTTC. It encodes CASSELDSGTQQFF.

The table lists this clone with a few counts. This chain joins TRBV29-1 and TRBJ2-7, with 10 bases matching TRBD1. Germline lookup yields CDR1 SQVTM and CDR2 ANQGSEA. The CDR3 totals 13 residues. Trimming removed 6 bases from V and 2 bases from J; junction bases left unmatched: 4. Here the CDR3 reads CSVGTGVAYEQYF. The DNA for the CDR3 is TGCAGCGTGGGGACAGGGGTGGCCTACGAGCAGTACTTC.

J is TRBJ2-2 and V is TRBV19, with TRBD1 identical over 7 bases. The CDR3 contains 14 residues. Germline assignment: CDR1 LNHDA and CDR2 SQIVND (reference sequence). V was clipped by 7 bases and J by 3 bases; unmatched bases: 5. CDR3 protein: CASNRDRDTGELFF. The CDR3 DNA follows: TGTGCCAGTAATCGGGACAGAGACACCGGGGAGCTGTTTTTT.

J is TRBJ1-4 and V is TRBV24-1, with unresolved D. CDR1 is KGHDR, CDR2 SFDVKD, per germline. The CDR3 totals 16 residues. V was pared by 3 bases and J by 4 bases, with 14 bases between. Here the CDR3 reads CATSDPRGGLNEKLFF. Here the CDR3 DNA reads TGTGCCACCAGTGATCCCCGGGGAGGGCTTAATGAAAAACTGTTTTTT.

This clone was counted between two and nine times. This sequence joins TRBV6-4 and TRBJ2-7; TRBD1 aligns across 7 bases. This CDR3 contains 19 residues. J lost 3 bases, V lost 7 bases, and 24 bases had no gene match. Germline loops: CDR1 MRHNA, CDR2 SNTAGT. This CDR3 is CASNDTPGQPILLSYEQYF. CDR3 nucleotide sequence: TGTGCCAGCAACGACACTCCGGGACAGCCGATTTTACTAAGCTACGAGCAGTACTTC.

This chain links TRBV4-2 with TRBJ2-1, with D perhaps TRBD2 (5 bases). This CDR3 has 16 amino acids. CDR1 LGHNA and CDR2 YNFKEQ come from the germline V gene. V lost 1 base to trimming and J lost 0 bases, with 10 bases between them. CDR3 protein: CASSQGGVSSYNEQFF. CDR3 in DNA: TGTGCCAGCAGCCAAGGGGGAGTGAGCTCCTACAATGAGCAGTTCTTC.